The sequence of this T cell receptor (beta chain) was determined in a study of cytomegalovirus exposure and HLA in healthy donors. This clone came up once. Its specificity is not known. The PCR had 60 Vbeta and 13 Jbeta primers. Data came from immunoSEQ multiplex PCR; TCRdb stores just in-frame clones and leaves some out. The sample lists approximately 160,000 clones, roughly 79% occurring once. This CDR3 region has 13 residues. CDR1 is SGHRS and CDR2 is YFSETQ in the germline V gene. V gave up 4 bases and J gave up 6 bases, with 11 bases separating them. Study outcomes and limitations: V- and J-gene trimming in TCR beta was tied to a missense DCLRE1C variant by an analysis performed later.

The sample consisted of PBMCs. The clonotype was recovered from a woman in her 50s in good health and CMV-seropositive. The chain carries TRBV5-1 and TRBJ1-5; D unclear. The CDR3 spells CASSPEVGQPQHF. CDR3 coding DNA: TGCGCCAGCAGCCCTGAGGTGGGTCAGCCCCAGCATTTT.